This passage covers 4 T cell receptor beta chains from one sample sequenced in a study of CD8 T cells in Susac syndrome. Random hexamers primed reverse transcription of about 0.5 to 1 ug RNA. MiXCR was run by TCRdb on the immunoSEQ multiplex PCR reads, yielding one entry per CDR3 protein. Here the sample spans roughly 150,000 distinct CDR3 sequences, 85% to 95% being singletons. Sequencing was carried out using CD8+ T cells from PBMCs. Receptor source: a human donor with multiple sclerosis.

The J gene is TRBJ2-1, the V gene TRBV6-5, with D maybe TRBD1 (7 bases). CDR1 is MNHEY and CDR2 is SVGAGI in the germline V gene. The length of the CDR3 is 16 residues. Trimming cost V 0 bases and J 7 bases, with 16 bases left between them. The CDR3 region is CASSYSRTGGRNEQFF. In nucleotides, the CDR3 is TGTGCCAGCAGTTACTCCCGGACAGGTGGGAGGAATGAGCAGTTCTTC.

This chain joins TRBV30 and TRBJ1-1; 7 nucleotides align to TRBD1. The CDR3 extends over 15 amino acids. V shed 2 bases, J shed 1 base, and the junction held 7 bases outside the gene matches. Germline V lookup: CDR1 GTSNPN, CDR2 SVGIG (reference sequence). This CDR3 reads CAWSYRGVGNTEAFF. DNA of the CDR3: TGTGCCTGGAGTTACAGGGGAGTTGGGAACACTGAAGCTTTCTTT. The complete variable domain, with remaining parts taken from reference TRBV30 and TRBJ1-1, reads SQTIHQWPATLVQPVGSPLSLECTVEGTSNPNLYWYRQAAGRGLQLLFYSVGIGQISSEVPQNLSASRPQDRQFILSSKKLLLSDSGFYLCAWSYRGVGNTEAFFGQGTRLTVV.

The chain uses TRBV3-1 and TRBJ1-3; D gene unclear. Trimming took 0 bases from V and 0 from J, leaving 6 bases between them. The CDR3 spans 15 residues. Germline lookup yields CDR1 LGHDT and CDR2 YNNKEL (reference sequence). CDR3 in DNA: TGTGCCAGCAGCCAAGACAGTGACTCTGGAAACACCATATATTTT. Translating it yields CASSQDSDSGNTIYF.

This clonotype is a singleton in its sample. The rearrangement links TRBV7-3 to TRBJ2-3; 9 positions agree with TRBD2. With V trimmed by 1 base and J by 4 bases, 3 bases remained unmatched. This CDR3 region has 15 residues. CDR1 SGHTA and CDR2 FQGTGA come from the germline V gene. CDR3 residues: CASSLSGGAADTQYF. CDR3 DNA sequence: TGTGCCAGCAGCTTAAGCGGGGGGGCAGCAGATACGCAGTATTTT. The full variable domain, in which reference TRBV7-3 and TRBJ2-3 provide the parts outside the CDR3, is GAGVSQTPSNKVTEKGKYVELRCDPISGHTALYWYRQSLGQGPEFLIYFQGTGAADDSGLPNDRFFAVRPEGSVSTLKIQRTERGDSAVYLCASSLSGGAADTQYFGPGTRLTVL.